These 14 T cell receptor beta chains were sequenced from one sample in a study of cytomegalovirus exposure and HLA in healthy donors. Both 60 Vbeta primers and 13 Jbeta primers went into the PCR. Generated by immunoSEQ multiplex PCR, the TCRdb table keeps only in-frame clones and is missing some. The sample has fewer than 250,000 clones, roughly four fifths seen once. What was sequenced was PBMCs. The receptors stem from a woman aged 25 to 45 in good health and CMV-seropositive.

The rearrangement uses TRBV7-6 and TRBJ2-1, with no clear D. V was clipped by 1 base and J by 6 bases, with 10 bases between them. The CDR3 loop spans 14 amino acids. Germline loops: CDR1 SGHVS, CDR2 FNYEAQ. The CDR3 DNA is TGTGCCAGCAGCTTAGAGAGGCTACCCAATGAGCAGTTCTTC. It is translated as CASSLERLPNEQFF.

For the CDR3, the DNA is TGTGCCAGCAGCTTAAGGGGGTACGAGCAGTACTTC. Its protein is CASSLRGYEQYF. The chain couples TRBV5-4 to TRBJ2-7; the D gene is possibly TRBD1 (6 bases). V was cut by 2 bases and J by 4 bases, with 7 bases left in between. The CDR3 loop spans 12 amino acids. The germline V gene encodes CDR1 SGHNT and CDR2 YYREEE (reference sequence).

The chain links TRBV28 to TRBJ2-3, with a weak D call TRBD2 (6 bases). V was cut by 6 bases and J by 6 bases, with 22 bases left in between. This CDR3 spans 16 amino acids. Germline-derived CDR1 and CDR2 are MDHEN and SYDVKM. CDR3 DNA sequence: TGTGCCAGCAGCCCCAGTGGGGGGAGTCCTGCGGATACGCAGTATTTT. It is translated as CASSPSGGSPADTQYF.

The chain is built from TRBV28 and TRBJ2-7, with D possibly TRBD1 on 6 matching bases. The CDR3 covers 15 residues. The V end was cut by 7 bases, the J end by 1 base, with 17 bases between. From germline, CDR1 is MDHEN and CDR2 SYDVKM. The DNA of the CDR3 is TGTGCCAGCATCCCCTCGAGGCAGGGGTCCTACGAGCAGTACTTC. It encodes CASIPSRQGSYEQYF.

V is TRBV2 and J is TRBJ2-5; the match to TRBD1 covers 7 bases. The CDR3 has 16 residues. CDR1 is SNHLY and CDR2 is FYNNEI in the germline V gene. With 5 bases clipped from V and 4 bases from J, the junction kept 13 bases outside the gene matches. Here the CDR3 DNA reads TGTGCCAGCAGTCGACAGGGAGAGCTGTTCGGAGAGACCCAGTACTTC. Its translation: CASSRQGELFGETQYF.

The chain joins TRBV7-9 to TRBJ1-1; D possibly corresponds to TRBD1 (6 bases). Germline values: CDR1 SEHNR, CDR2 FQNEAQ (reference sequence). With 0 bases removed from V and 7 bases from J, the gap between germline ends came to 15 bases. There are 15 residues in the CDR3. In DNA, the CDR3 is TGTGCCAGCAGCTTAGCAGGGGGGGGAAAAGTTGAAGCTTTCTTT. Amino acids: CASSLAGGGKVEAFF.

The V gene is TRBV6-5, the J gene TRBJ1-5; tentatively, D is TRBD1 (6 bases). This CDR3 comprises 13 residues. The germline V gene has CDR1 MNHEY and CDR2 SVGAGI. Trimming stripped 11 bases from V and 4 bases from J, with 15 bases between. CDR3 region: CAAGQGLNQPQHF. In DNA, the CDR3 is TGTGCCGCCGGGCAGGGGCTGAATCAGCCCCAGCATTTT.

The sample holds a few counts of this clone. The rearrangement joins TRBV4-1 to TRBJ1-3, with D perhaps matching TRBD1 (6 bases). Germline V gives CDR1 MGHRA, CDR2 YSYEKL. The CDR3 covers 16 residues. V was trimmed by 3 bases and J by 0 bases, leaving 12 bases between them. The CDR3: CASSQWTDNSGNTIYF. The CDR3 DNA follows: TGCGCCAGCAGCCAGTGGACAGATAACTCTGGAAACACCATATATTTT.

This clone occurred once. This CDR3 fails to terminate in the conserved phenylalanine or tryptophan, so it likely reflects a read error. The rearrangement links TRBV27 to TRBJ2-7; possibly TRBD2 for D (5 bases). Germline CDR1 is MNHEY and CDR2 is SMNVEV (reference sequence). The CDR3 totals 14 residues. Trimming cost V 5 bases and J 2 bases, with 13 bases left between them. This CDR3 reads CASSPTTNPYEQYL. CDR3 nucleotide sequence: TGTGCCAGCAGTCCCACGACTAACCCCTACGAGCAGTACCTC.

The rearrangement links TRBV28 to TRBJ2-1; 13 nucleotides agree with TRBD2. With V trimmed by 5 bases and J by 4 bases, 5 bases remained unmatched. CDR3 size: 16 residues. Per germline, CDR1 MDHEN and CDR2 SYDVKM. CDR3 loop: CASSPRTSGGYNEQFF. The CDR3 DNA is TGTGCCAGCAGTCCGCGGACTAGCGGGGGTTACAATGAGCAGTTCTTC.

The chain uses TRBV5-8 and TRBJ2-3; D possibly corresponds to TRBD1 (9 bases). The CDR3 has 18 amino acids. Trimming stripped 5 bases from V and 0 bases from J, with 22 bases between. Germline lookup yields CDR1 SGHTS and CDR2 YDEGEE. CDR3 DNA sequence: TGTGCCAGCAGGTGGACAGGGGTGGCTAGCGGGAGCACAGATACGCAGTATTTT. Protein sequence: CASRWTGVASGSTDTQYF.

This chain links TRBV18 with TRBJ2-7; possible D gene TRBD2, 5 bases. Germline lookup yields CDR1 KGHSH and CDR2 LQKENI. The CDR3 length is 14 residues. V was shortened by 1 base and J by 0 bases, with 7 bases between the two germline ends. DNA of the CDR3: TGTGCCAGCTCACCACGGACTGACTCCTACGAGCAGTACTTC. Translated, it gives CASSPRTDSYEQYF.

V is TRBV6-5 and J is TRBJ2-5; 9 nucleotides line up with TRBD1. The junction had 4 bases not matched to a gene; V was cut back by 6 bases and J by 5 bases. Germline CDR1 reads MNHEY; CDR2 reads SVGAGI. The CDR3 is 13 amino acids. CDR3 loop: CASRGQGGETQYF. The CDR3 coding sequence is TGTGCCAGCAGGGGACAGGGAGGGGAGACCCAGTACTTC.

This clone has a single count. This chain uses TRBV5-4 with TRBJ2-7; TRBD1 matches at 8 bases. Unmatched junction bases numbered 12, after V lost 3 bases and J lost 4 bases. Per germline, CDR1 SGHNT and CDR2 YYREEE (reference sequence). This CDR3 is built from 16 residues. The CDR3 region has the DNA TGTGCCAGCAGCTCCTCTAGGACAGGGTTCGTATACGAGCAGTACTTC. Translation: CASSSSRTGFVYEQYF.